These 10 T cell receptor beta chains came from one sample sequenced in a study of blood T cell repertoires in COVID-19 (dated by TCRdb to about 2020). Library generation was performed with the immunoSEQ multiplex PCR assay. Drawn from immuneACCESS, this table holds only the in-frame rearrangements with V and J called that TCRdb kept. Clones are partly lost; checked studies trace under half to an unresolved V gene and leave the rest unexplained. The sample table shows about 670,000 clones, and 90% are seen once. About 0.24% of the sample goes to the ten largest clones. The material sequenced was peripheral blood. The receptor source for this set is a woman aged 18-35 years with acute or convalescent COVID-19.

V gene TRBV2 combines with J gene TRBJ1-2, with 8 bases fitting TRBD1. The V gene's germline CDR1 is SNHLY and CDR2 FYNNEI. V gave up 2 bases and J gave up 8 bases; unmatched junction bases: 4. The CDR3 has 13 amino acids. This CDR3 is CASSEQGARGYTF. The DNA of the CDR3 is TGTGCCAGCAGTGAACAGGGGGCTCGAGGCTACACCTTC.

This clone was counted a single time. The chain links TRBV6-1 to TRBJ2-3, with a tentative D call TRBD2 (5 bases). Trimming took 3 bases from V and 2 from J, leaving 21 bases between them. The CDR3 is 18 residues long. Germline V gene lookup returns CDR1 MNHNS and CDR2 SASEGT. DNA for the CDR3: TGTGCCAGCAGTGAGCAAAGGCTAGCTATTTCCCCCACAGATACGCAGTATTTT. This codes for CASSEQRLAISPTDTQYF.

The CDR3 protein is CASSLPRRGQSGEQYF. DNA for the CDR3: TGTGCCAGCAGCTTACCCCGGCGGGGGCAGTCAGGGGAGCAGTACTTC. The chain has TRBV5-5 and TRBJ2-7, with a tentative D call TRBD2 (7 bases). The CDR3 is 16 residues long. V was pared by 2 bases and J by 7 bases, with 22 bases between. CDR1 is SGHKS and CDR2 is YYEKEE in the germline V gene (reference sequence). The variable domain in full, completed from reference TRBV5-5 and TRBJ2-7, reads DAGVTQSPTHLIKTRGQQVTLRCSPISGHKSVSWYQQVLGQGPQFIFQYYEKEERGRGNFPDRFSARQFPNYSSELNVNALLLGDSALYLCASSLPRRGQSGEQYFGPGTRLTVT.

The rearrangement joins TRBV7-2 to TRBJ2-2, with 8 bases fitting TRBD1. There are 17 residues in the CDR3. The V gene's germline CDR1 is SGHTA and CDR2 FQGNSA. Germline trimming cut 5 bases from V and 7 bases from J; bases unmatched to any gene: 15. In DNA, the CDR3 is TGTGCCAGCAGCCCCTGGGAAAGACAGGGGATGCACGGGGAGCTGTTTTTT. Translation gives CASSPWERQGMHGELFF.

The chain combines TRBV19 with TRBJ2-1; the match to TRBD2 covers 7 bases. V lost 3 bases and J lost 8; bases outside the gene matches: 10. The CDR3 is made up of 15 amino acids. Germline V gives CDR1 LNHDA, CDR2 SQIVND (reference sequence). This chain's CDR3 is CASSMGGFAGDEQFF. CDR3 bases: TGTGCCAGTAGTATGGGAGGGTTTGCGGGGGATGAGCAGTTCTTC.

The chain recombines TRBV5-8 with TRBJ1-2; D uncertain. The CDR3 is 14 amino acids. Germline CDR1 SGHTS, CDR2 YDEGEE. The V gene lost 1 base and the J gene lost 4 bases, with 11 bases spanning the gap. The CDR3 nucleotides are TGTGCCAGCAGCTTGAATCCGGGAGTCTATGGCTACACCTTC. It codes for CASSLNPGVYGYTF. Together with reference TRBV5-8 and TRBJ1-2, the CDR3 gives the full variable domain: EAGVTQSPTHLIKTRGQQATLRCSPISGHTSVYWYQQALGLGLQFLLWYDEGEERNRGNFPPRFSGRQFPNYSSELNVNALELEDSALYLCASSLNPGVYGYTFGSGTRLTVV.

The rearrangement joins TRBV7-2 to TRBJ2-4; D unclear. CDR1 and CDR2 (germline): SGHTA, FQGNSA. The CDR3 totals 14 residues. V lost 1 base, J lost 1 base, and 5 bases lay in between. CDR3 loop: CASSLGPAKNIQYF. The CDR3 DNA is TGTGCCAGCAGCTTAGGTCCTGCCAAAAACATTCAGTACTTC.

V is TRBV3-1 (or the pseudogene TRBV3-2) and J is TRBJ1-5; D gene unclear. Trimming left V 4 bases short and J 5 bases short, with 9 bases between. Germline values: CDR1 LGHDT, CDR2 YNNKEL (reference sequence). The CDR3 runs to 13 residues. The CDR3 nucleotides are TGTGCCAGCAGCCCTGCGAGAGATCAGCCCCAGCATTTT. It translates to CASSPARDQPQHF.

This rearrangement joins TRBV25-1 to TRBJ1-4, with 8 bases lining up with TRBD1. Trimming at V came to 0 bases and at J to 7 bases, leaving 7 bases not matched to a gene. Germline V lookup: CDR1 MGHDK, CDR2 SYGVNS. The length of the CDR3 is 16 residues. CDR3 DNA sequence: TGTGCCAGCAGTGAATATTCTCCAGGGGGCGTTGAAAAACTGTTTTTT. Translated: CASSEYSPGGVEKLFF.

CDR3 in DNA: TGTGCCAGCAGTTTGAGCCCGGAGGGCGAGCAGTACTTC. It encodes CASSLSPEGEQYF. The genes are TRBV12-3 or TRBV12-4 and TRBJ2-7; perhaps TRBD2 as D (6 bases). CDR3 size: 13 residues. Trimming stripped 3 bases from V and 6 bases from J, with 12 bases between.